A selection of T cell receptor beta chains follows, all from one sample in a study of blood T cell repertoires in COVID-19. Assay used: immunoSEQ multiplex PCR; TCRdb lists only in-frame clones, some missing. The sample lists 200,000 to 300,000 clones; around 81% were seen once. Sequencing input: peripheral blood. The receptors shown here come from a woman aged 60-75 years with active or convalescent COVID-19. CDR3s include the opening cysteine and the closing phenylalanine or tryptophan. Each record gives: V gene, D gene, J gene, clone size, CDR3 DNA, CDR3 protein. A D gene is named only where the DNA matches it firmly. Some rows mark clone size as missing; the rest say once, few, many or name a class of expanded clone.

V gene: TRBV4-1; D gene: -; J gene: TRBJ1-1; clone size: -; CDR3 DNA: TGCGCCAGCAGCCAAGAAAGTGCTTATGCGACTGAAGCTTTCTTT; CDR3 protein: CASSQESAYATEAFF
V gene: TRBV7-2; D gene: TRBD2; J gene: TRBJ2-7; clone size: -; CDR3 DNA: TGTGCCAGCAGCAACACTAGCGGGAGCTCCTACGAGCAGTACTTC; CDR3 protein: CASSNTSGSSYEQYF
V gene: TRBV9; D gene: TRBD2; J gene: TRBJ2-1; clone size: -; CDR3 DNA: TGTGCCAGCAGCGTAGGAGTTCCAGGGAGGGGTGAGCAGTTCTTC; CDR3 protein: CASSVGVPGRGEQFF
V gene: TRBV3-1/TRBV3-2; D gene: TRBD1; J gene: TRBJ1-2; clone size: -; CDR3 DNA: TGTGCCAGCAGCCAAGAGGACAGGGGCTATGGCTACACCTTC; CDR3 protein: CASSQEDRGYGYTF
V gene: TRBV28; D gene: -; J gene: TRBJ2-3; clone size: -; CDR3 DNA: TGTGCCAGCAGCACACGCACAGATACGCAGTATTTT; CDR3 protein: CASSTRTDTQYF
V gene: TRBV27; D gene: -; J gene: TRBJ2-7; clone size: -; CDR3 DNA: TGTGCCAGCAGTCCCCGACAGAGCTCCTACGAGCAGTACTTC; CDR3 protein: CASSPRQSSYEQYF
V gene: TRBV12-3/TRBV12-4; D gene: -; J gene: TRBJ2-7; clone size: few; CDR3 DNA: TGTGCCAGCAGTTTGAGGGTAGCCTACGAGCAGTACTTC; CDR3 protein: CASSLRVAYEQYF
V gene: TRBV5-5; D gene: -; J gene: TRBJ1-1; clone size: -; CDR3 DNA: TGTGCCAGCAGCCGGGACACGGTAATGAACACTGAAGCTTTCTTT; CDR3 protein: CASSRDTVMNTEAFF
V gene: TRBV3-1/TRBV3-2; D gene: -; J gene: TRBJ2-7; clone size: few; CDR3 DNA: TGTGCCAGCAGCCAAAATATCTACGAGCAGTACTTC; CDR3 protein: CASSQNIYEQYF
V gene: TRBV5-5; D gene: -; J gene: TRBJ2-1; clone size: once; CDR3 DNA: TGTGCCAGCAGCTTGAGTTCGCGCGACAATGAGCAGTTCTTC; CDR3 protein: CASSLSSRDNEQFF
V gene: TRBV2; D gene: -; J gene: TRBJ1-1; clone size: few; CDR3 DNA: TGTGCCAGCGGGGCAGTTCCTAACACTGAAGCTTTCTTT; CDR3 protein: CASGAVPNTEAFF
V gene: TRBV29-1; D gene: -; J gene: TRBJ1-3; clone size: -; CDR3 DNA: TGCAGCGTCCTCTCCACTGGAACAGGCGCTGGAAACACCATATATTTT; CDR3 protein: CSVLSTGTGAGNTIYF
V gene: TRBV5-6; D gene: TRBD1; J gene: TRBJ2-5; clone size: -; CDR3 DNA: TGTGCCAGCAGCATGACAGGGGGCGAAGAGACCCAGTACTTC; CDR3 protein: CASSMTGGEETQYF
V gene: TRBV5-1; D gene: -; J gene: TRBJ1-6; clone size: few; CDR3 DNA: TGCGCCAGCAGCTTGGATCTCCTTTCACCCCTCCACTTT; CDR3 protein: CASSLDLLSPLHF
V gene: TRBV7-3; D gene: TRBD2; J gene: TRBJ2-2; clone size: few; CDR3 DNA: TGTGCCAGCAGCCCGGGACTAGCGGGTCGCGGGGAGCTGTTTTTT; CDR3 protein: CASSPGLAGRGELFF
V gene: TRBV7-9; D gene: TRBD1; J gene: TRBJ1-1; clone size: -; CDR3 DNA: TGTGCCAGCAGCTTACTGGGACAGAAGAACACTGAAGCTTTCTTT; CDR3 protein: CASSLLGQKNTEAFF
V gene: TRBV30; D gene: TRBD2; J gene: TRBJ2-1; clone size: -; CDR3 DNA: TGTGCCTGGAGTGTAGCGGGATTCTACAATGAGCAGTTCTTC; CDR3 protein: CAWSVAGFYNEQFF
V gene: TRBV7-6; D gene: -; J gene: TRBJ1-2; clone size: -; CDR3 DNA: TGTGCCAGCAGCTTAGTTCCGGGACACCCATATGGCTACACCTTC; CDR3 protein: CASSLVPGHPYGYTF
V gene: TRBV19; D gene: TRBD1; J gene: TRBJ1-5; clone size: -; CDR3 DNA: TGTGCCAGTAGTACTCAGGGGGCCGGACAGCCCCAGCATTTT; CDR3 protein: CASSTQGAGQPQHF
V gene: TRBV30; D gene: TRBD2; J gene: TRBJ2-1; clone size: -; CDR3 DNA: TGTGCCTGGAGGAGCGGGAGACAGCCCAATGAGCAGTTCTTC; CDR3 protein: CAWRSGRQPNEQFF
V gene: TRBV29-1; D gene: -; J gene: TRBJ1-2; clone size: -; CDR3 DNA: TGCAGCGTTGAAGATCGTAGGTGGGGCGCAGGTAACTATGGCTACACCTTC; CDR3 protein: CSVEDRRWGAGNYGYTF
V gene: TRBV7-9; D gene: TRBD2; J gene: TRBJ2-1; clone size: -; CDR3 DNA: TGTGCCAGCAGCTTGTCTAGCGGTTACGAAAGCTCCTACAATGAGCAGTTCTTC; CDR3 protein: CASSLSSGYESSYNEQFF
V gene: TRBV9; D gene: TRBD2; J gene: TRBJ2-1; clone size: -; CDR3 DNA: TGTGCCAGCAGCCCGAGGCGGGAGAGAGATGAGCAGTTCTTC; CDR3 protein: CASSPRRERDEQFF
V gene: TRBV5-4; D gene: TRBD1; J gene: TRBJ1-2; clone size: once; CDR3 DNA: TGTGCCAGCAGCCCAGGGACAGGGGGCGACTATGGCTACACCTTC; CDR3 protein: CASSPGTGGDYGYTF
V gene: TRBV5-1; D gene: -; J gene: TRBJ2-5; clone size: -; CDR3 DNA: TGCGCCAGCAGTCACCGGGGGGCTGAAGAGACCCAGTACTTC; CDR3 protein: CASSHRGAEETQYF
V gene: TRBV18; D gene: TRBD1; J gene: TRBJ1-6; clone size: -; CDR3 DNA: TGTGCCAGCTCAGCTTCTTTTCCGTGGACAGGGGGTTCACCCCTCCACTTT; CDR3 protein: CASSASFPWTGGSPLHF
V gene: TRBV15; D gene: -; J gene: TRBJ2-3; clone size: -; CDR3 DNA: TGTGCCACCAGACCGGGACTGGGGCGGGATACGCAGTATTTT; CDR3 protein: CATRPGLGRDTQYF
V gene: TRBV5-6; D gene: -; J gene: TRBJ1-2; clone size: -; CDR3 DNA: TGTGCCAGCAGCTACGGACAGAACCGTAACTATGGCTACACCTTC; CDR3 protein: CASSYGQNRNYGYTF
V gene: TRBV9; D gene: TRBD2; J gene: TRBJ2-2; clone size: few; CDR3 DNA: TGTGCCAGCAGCGTGAGACTAGCGGGAGGTGGAACCGGGGAGCTGTTTTTT; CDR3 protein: CASSVRLAGGGTGELFF
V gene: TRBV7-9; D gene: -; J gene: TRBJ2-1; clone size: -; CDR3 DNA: TGTGCCAGCAGCTTAGTTGAGGAGCAGTTCTTC; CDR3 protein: CASSLVEEQFF
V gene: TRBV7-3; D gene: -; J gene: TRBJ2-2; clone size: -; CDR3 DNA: TGTGCCAGCAGCTTAACTGGGGGGTTTGGCACCGGGGAGCTGTTTTTT; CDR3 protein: CASSLTGGFGTGELFF
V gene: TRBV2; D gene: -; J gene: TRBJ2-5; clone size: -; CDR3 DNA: TGTGCCAGCAGAGGGGTTTCTGAGACCCAGTACTTC; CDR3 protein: CASRGVSETQYF
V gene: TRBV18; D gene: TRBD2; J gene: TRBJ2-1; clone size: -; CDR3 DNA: TGTGCCAGCTCACCACAGGGACTAGCTACCAATGAGCAGTTCTTC; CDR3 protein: CASSPQGLATNEQFF
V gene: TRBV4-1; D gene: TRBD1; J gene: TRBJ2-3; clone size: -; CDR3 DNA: TGCGCCAGCAGCCAAGATAGATCGAGGACAGGCCTCACAGATACGCAGTATTTT; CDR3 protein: CASSQDRSRTGLTDTQYF
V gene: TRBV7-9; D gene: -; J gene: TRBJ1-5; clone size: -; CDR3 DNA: TGTGCCAGCAGCCCGGGGTTCTCCGATAGCAATCAGCCCCAGCATTTT; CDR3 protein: CASSPGFSDSNQPQHF
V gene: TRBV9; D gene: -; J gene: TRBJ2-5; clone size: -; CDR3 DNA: TGTGCCAGCAGCGTAGCAGGGGAAGCGACCCAGTACTTC; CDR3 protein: CASSVAGEATQYF
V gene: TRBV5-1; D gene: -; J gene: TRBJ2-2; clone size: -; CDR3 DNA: TGCGCCAGCAGTTTTGCGGAGGGGACCGGGGAGCTGTTTTTT; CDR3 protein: CASSFAEGTGELFF
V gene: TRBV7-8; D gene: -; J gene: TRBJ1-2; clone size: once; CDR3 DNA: TGTGCCAGCAGCTTATCGGGACACCATGACTATGGCTACACCTTC; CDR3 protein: CASSLSGHHDYGYTF
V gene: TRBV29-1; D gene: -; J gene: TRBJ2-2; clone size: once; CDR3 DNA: TGCAGCGTTGAAATAAGGGACTTTACCGGGGAGCTGTTTTTT; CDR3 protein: CSVEIRDFTGELFF
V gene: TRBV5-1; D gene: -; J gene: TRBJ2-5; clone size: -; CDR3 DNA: TGCGCCAGCAGCTTGAGACTAGGGGAGACCCAGTACTTC; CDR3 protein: CASSLRLGETQYF
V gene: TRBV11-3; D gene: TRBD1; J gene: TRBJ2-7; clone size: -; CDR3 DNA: TGTGCCAGCAGCTCACCGGGACAGGGGGCAGACGAGCAGTACTTC; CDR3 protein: CASSSPGQGADEQYF
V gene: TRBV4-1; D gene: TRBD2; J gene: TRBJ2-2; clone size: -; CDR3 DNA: TGCGCCAGCAGCCAAGATGGTGGGGGACTAGCGACGGCCGGGGAGCTGTTTTTT; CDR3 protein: CASSQDGGGLATAGELFF
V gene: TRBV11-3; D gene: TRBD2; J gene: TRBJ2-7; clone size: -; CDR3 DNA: TGTGCCAGCAGCCGACTTGGGAGGGCCGGGTACGAGCAGTACTTC; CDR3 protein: CASSRLGRAGYEQYF
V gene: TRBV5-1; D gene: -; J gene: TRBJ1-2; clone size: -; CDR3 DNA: TGCGCCAGCAGTCCAGGGGTAGGACACTATGGCTACACCTTC; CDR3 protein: CASSPGVGHYGYTF
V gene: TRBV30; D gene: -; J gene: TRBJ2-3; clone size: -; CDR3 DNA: TGTGCCTGGAGTGTACAAGCGGACACAGATACGCAGTATTTT; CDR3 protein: CAWSVQADTDTQYF
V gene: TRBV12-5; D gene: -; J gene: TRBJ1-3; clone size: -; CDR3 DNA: TGTGCTAGTGGTTCCCCTAACAGGGTCTCTGGAAACACCATATATTTT; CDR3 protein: CASGSPNRVSGNTIYF
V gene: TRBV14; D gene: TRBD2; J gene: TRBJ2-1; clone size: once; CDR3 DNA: TGTGCCAGCAGCCAAGGGCGGGGGGGCTGGAATGAGCAGTTCTTC; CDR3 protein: CASSQGRGGWNEQFF
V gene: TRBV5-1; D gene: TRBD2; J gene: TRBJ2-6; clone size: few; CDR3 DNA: TGCGCCAGCAGCCCCCGGGCGGGAGCTGGGGCCAACGTCCTGACTTTC; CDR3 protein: CASSPRAGAGANVLTF
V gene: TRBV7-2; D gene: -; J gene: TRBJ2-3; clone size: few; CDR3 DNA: TGTGCCAGCAGCTTCCAGGGCGGCACAGATACGCAGTATTTT; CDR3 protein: CASSFQGGTDTQYF
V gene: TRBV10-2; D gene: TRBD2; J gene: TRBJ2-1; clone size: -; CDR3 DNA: TGCGCCAGTTCTCTAGCGGGGCCTTCCTACAATGAGCAGTTCTTC; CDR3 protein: CASSLAGPSYNEQFF
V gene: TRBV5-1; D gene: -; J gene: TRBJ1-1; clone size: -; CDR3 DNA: TGCGCCAGCAGCCGATACCGGGGATATATTGAAAACACTGAAGCTTTCTTT; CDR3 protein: CASSRYRGYIENTEAFF
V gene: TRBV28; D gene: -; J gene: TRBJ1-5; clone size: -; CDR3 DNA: TGTGCCAGCAGTTTACCGGGGGGCAGGCAGCCCCAGCATTTT; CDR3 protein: CASSLPGGRQPQHF
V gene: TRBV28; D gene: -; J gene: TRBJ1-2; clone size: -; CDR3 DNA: TGTGCCAGCAGCCCGATAGGGGTGGCGTATGGCTACACCTTC; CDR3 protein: CASSPIGVAYGYTF
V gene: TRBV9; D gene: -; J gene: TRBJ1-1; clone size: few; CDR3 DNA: TGTGCCAGCAGCGTAGGGGGGGTGAACACTGAAGCTTTCTTT; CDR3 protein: CASSVGGVNTEAFF
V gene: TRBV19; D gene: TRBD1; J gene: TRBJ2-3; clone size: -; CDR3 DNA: TGTGCCAGTAGTGCCGCCCGGGACAGGGGTACAGATACGCAGTATTTT; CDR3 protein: CASSAARDRGTDTQYF
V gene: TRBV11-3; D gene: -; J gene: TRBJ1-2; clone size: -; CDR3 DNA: TGTGCCAGCAGCCCCCGGGTGGGGGCAGGGTATGGCTACACCTTC; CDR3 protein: CASSPRVGAGYGYTF
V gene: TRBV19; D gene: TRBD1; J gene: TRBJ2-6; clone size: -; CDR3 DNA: TGTGCCAGTAGTGGGGGCAGGGGGCGAGTAGGGACCAACGTCCTGACTTTC; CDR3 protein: CASSGGRGRVGTNVLTF
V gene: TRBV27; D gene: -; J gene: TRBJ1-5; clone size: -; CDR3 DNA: TGTGCCAGCAGTTTCGGAGGGCCGGAACAGCCCCAGCATTTT; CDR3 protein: CASSFGGPEQPQHF
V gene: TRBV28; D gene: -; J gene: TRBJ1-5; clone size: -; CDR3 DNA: TGTGCCAGCAGTCCCACGGGGCAGCCCCAGCATTTT; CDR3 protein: CASSPTGQPQHF